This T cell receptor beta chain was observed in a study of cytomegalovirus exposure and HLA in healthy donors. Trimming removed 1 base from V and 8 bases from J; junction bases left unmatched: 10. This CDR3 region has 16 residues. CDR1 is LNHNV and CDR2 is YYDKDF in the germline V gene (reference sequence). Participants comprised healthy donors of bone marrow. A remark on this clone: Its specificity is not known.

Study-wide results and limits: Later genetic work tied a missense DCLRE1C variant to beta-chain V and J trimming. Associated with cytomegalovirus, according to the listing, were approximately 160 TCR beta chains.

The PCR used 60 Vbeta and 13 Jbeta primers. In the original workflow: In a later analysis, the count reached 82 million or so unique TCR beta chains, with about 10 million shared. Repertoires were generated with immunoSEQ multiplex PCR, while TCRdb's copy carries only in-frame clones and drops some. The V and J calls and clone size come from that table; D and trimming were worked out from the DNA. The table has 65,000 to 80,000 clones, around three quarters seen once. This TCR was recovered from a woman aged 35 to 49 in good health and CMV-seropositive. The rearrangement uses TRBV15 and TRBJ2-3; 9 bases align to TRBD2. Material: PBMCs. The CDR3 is CATSRAWGGGVPTQYF. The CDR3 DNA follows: TGTGCCACCAGCAGAGCTTGGGGCGGGGGGGTGCCTACGCAGTATTTT. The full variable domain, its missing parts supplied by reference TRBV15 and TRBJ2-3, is DAMVIQNPRYQVTQFGKPVTLSCSQTLNHNVMYWYQQKSSQAPKLLFHYYDKDFNNEADTPDNFQSRRPNTSFCFLDIRSPGLGDTAMYLCATSRAWGGGVPTQYFGPGTRLTVL.